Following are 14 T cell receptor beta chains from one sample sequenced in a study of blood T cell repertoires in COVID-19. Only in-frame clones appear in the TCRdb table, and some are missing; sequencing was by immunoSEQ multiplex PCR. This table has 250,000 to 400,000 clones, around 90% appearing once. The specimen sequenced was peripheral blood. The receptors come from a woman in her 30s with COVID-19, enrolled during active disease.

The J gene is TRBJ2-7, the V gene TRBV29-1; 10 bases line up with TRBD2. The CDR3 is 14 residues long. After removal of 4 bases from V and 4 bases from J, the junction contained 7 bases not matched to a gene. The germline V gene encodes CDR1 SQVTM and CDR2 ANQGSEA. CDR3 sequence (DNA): TGCAGCGTTGGACTAGCGGGTGCTCGGTACGAGCAGTACTTC. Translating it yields CSVGLAGARYEQYF.

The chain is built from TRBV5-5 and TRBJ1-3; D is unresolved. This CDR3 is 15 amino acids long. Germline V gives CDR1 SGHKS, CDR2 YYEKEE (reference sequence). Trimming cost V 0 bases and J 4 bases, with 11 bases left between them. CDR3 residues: CASSLVGVFGNTIYF. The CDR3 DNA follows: TGTGCCAGCAGCTTGGTCGGGGTGTTCGGAAACACCATATATTTT.

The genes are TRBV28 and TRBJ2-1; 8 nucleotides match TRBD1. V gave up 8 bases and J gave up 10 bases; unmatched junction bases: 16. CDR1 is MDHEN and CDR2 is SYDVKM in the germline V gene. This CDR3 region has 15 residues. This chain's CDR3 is CASQTGQGAVGEQFF. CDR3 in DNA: TGTGCCAGCCAAACCGGACAGGGAGCGGTAGGGGAGCAGTTCTTC.

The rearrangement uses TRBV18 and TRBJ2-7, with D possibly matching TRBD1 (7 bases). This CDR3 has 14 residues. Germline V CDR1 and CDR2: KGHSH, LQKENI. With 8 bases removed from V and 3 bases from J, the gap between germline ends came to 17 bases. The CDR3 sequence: CASGGTEGDYEQYF. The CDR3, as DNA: TGTGCCAGCGGAGGGACAGAAGGAGACTACGAGCAGTACTTC.

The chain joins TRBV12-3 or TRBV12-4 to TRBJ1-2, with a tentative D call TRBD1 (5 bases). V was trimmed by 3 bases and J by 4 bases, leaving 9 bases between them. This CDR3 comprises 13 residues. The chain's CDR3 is CASSFGQLYGYTF. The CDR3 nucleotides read TGTGCCAGCAGTTTCGGACAACTCTATGGCTACACCTTC.

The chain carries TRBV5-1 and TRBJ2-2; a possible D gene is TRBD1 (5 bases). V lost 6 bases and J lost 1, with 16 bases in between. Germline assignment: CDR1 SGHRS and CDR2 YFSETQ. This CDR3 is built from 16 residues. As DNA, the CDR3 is TGCGCCAGCACCCCTGGGGCAGGGCAGAACACCGGGGAGCTGTTTTTT. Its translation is CASTPGAGQNTGELFF.

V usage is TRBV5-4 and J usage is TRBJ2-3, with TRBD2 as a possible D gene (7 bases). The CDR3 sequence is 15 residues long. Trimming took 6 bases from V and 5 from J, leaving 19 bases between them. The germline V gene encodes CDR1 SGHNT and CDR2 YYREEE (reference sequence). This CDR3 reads CASTQGQRDIDTQYF. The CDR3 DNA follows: TGTGCCAGCACCCAGGGTCAGCGGGACATAGATACGCAGTATTTT.

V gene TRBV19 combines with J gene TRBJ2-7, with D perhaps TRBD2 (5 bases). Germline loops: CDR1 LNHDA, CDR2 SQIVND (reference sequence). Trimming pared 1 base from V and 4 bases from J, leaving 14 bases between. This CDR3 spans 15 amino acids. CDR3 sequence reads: CASSIGTGLSYEQYF. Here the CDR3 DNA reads TGTGCCAGTAGTATAGGGACTGGATTATCATACGAGCAGTACTTC. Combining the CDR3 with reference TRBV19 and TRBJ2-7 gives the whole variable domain DGGITQSPKYLFRKEGQNVTLSCEQNLNHDAMYWYRQDPGQGLRLIYYSQIVNDFQKGDIAEGYSVSREKKESFPLTVTSAQKNPTAFYLCASSIGTGLSYEQYFGPGTRLTVT.

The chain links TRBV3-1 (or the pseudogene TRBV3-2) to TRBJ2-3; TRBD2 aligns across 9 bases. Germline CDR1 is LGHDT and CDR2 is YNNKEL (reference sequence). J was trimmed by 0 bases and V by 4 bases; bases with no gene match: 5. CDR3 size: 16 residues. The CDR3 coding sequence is TGTGCCAGCAGCCTTCAGACTAGCGGTAGCACAGATACGCAGTATTTT. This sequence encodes CASSLQTSGSTDTQYF.

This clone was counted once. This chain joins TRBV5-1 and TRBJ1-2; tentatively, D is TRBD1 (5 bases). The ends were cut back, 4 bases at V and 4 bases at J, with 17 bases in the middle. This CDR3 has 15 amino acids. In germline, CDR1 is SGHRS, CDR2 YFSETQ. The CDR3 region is CASSVTDTGGYGYTF. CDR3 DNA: TGCGCCAGCAGCGTCACCGACACAGGCGGCTATGGCTACACCTTC.

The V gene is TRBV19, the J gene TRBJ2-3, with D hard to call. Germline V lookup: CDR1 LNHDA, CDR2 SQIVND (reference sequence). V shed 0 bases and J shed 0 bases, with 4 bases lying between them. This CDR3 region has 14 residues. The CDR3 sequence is CASSIDPSTDTQYF. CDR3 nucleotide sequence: TGTGCCAGTAGTATAGATCCTAGCACAGATACGCAGTATTTT.

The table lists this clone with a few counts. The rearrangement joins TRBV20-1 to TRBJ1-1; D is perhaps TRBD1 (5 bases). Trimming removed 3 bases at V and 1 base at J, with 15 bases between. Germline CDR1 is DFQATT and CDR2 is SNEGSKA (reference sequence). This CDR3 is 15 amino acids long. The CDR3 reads CSASDHSTGNTEAFF. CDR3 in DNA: TGCAGTGCTAGTGACCACTCTACAGGGAACACTGAAGCTTTCTTT.

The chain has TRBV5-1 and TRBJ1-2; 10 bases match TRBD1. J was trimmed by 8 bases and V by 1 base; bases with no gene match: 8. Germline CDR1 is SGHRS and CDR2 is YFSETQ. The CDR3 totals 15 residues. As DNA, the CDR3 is TGCGCCAGCAGCTTGTTGGGACAGGGGCTGGAGGGCTACACCTTC. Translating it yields CASSLLGQGLEGYTF. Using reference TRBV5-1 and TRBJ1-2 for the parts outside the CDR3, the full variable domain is KAGVTQTPRYLIKTRGQQVTLSCSPISGHRSVSWYQQTPGQGLQFLFEYFSETQRNKGNFPGRFSGRQFSNSRSEMNVSTLELGDSALYLCASSLLGQGLEGYTFGSGTRLTVV.

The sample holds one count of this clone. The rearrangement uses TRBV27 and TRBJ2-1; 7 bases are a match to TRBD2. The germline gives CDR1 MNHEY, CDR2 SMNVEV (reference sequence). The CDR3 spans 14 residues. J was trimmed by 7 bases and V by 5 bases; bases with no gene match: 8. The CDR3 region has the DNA TGTGCCAGCAGTGAAAGGGGCGGGAGAAATGAGCAGTTCTTC. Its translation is CASSERGGRNEQFF.